The rows below give T cell receptor beta chains drawn from one sample of a study of blood T cell repertoires in COVID-19. Generated by immunoSEQ multiplex PCR, the TCRdb table keeps only in-frame clones and is missing some. The profile shows roughly 280,000 clones, about 90% of them singletons. Sequences were obtained from peripheral blood. These receptor sequences come from a woman aged 25 to 39 with COVID-19, enrolled during active disease. CDR3s include the opening cysteine and the closing phenylalanine or tryptophan. The D gene is left open where the match is weak. For some rows the clone size is stated as once, few or many, or as a class when expanded; others skip it.

length | J | D | V | size | DNA | CDR3
12 | TRBJ1-3 | NA | TRBV21-1 | NA | TGTGCTAGATTGACTTCTGGAAACACCATATATTTT | CARLTSGNTIYF
11 | TRBJ1-2 | NA | TRBV28 | NA | TGTGCCAGCAGTTTGCGGGGCGGCTACACCTTC | CASSLRGGYTF
16 | TRBJ1-4 | NA | TRBV18 | NA | TGTGCCAGCTCCCCGAGGACACTTGCAACTAATGAAAAACTGTTTTTT | CASSPRTLATNEKLFF
13 | TRBJ1-2 | TRBD1 | TRBV9 | NA | TGTGCCAGCAGCGTGAGACAGGGCAATGGCTACACCTTC | CASSVRQGNGYTF
15 | TRBJ1-1 | TRBD1 | TRBV6-6 | NA | TGTGCCAGCAGTTACTCGAACAGGGGAAGCACTGAAGCTTTCTTT | CASSYSNRGSTEAFF
13 | TRBJ1-1 | NA | TRBV14 | NA | TGTGCCAGCAGCCAAGCTTTGAACACTGAAGCTTTCTTT | CASSQALNTEAFF
14 | TRBJ1-1 | NA | TRBV10-3 | NA | TGTGCCATCAGTGAAAGGAGGGACGGTACTGAAGCTTTCTTT | CAISERRDGTEAFF
13 | TRBJ2-3 | TRBD2 | TRBV11-2 | NA | TGTGCCAGCAGCTTGGGACTAGCGGGAGGGCAGTATTTT | CASSLGLAGGQYF
18 | TRBJ2-3 | TRBD1 | TRBV4-3 | once | TGCGCCAGCAGCCAAGATCTGTTGCGGACAGGGGATACAGATACGCAGTATTTT | CASSQDLLRTGDTDTQYF
13 | TRBJ1-2 | TRBD1 | TRBV19 | NA | TGTGCCAGTATCCCAGACAGGGGCTATGGCTACACCTTC | CASIPDRGYGYTF
13 | TRBJ1-6 | NA | TRBV2 | NA | TGTGCCAGCAGAGCTCGGGAAAATTCACCCCTCCACTTT | CASRARENSPLHF
15 | TRBJ2-7 | NA | TRBV6-5 | NA | TGTGCCAGCAGCTTGACACAAGGGGAGGCGGACGAGCAGTACTTC | CASSLTQGEADEQYF
12 | TRBJ2-1 | NA | TRBV29-1 | NA | TGCAGCGCCGCCTGGGCCGACAATGAGCAGTTCTTC | CSAAWADNEQFF
16 | TRBJ2-1 | TRBD2 | TRBV7-2 | NA | TGTGCCAGCAGCTTAACCGGCGGGAGCCGCTACAATGAGCAGTTCTTC | CASSLTGGSRYNEQFF
14 | TRBJ2-1 | TRBD1 | TRBV28 | NA | TGTGCCAGCAGTTTAGACAGGGTGGGGAATGAGCAGTTCTTC | CASSLDRVGNEQFF
16 | TRBJ2-7 | TRBD1 | TRBV9 | NA | TGTGCCAGCAGCGTAGAAGGGGGCCGAACAGCCTACGAGCAGTACTTC | CASSVEGGRTAYEQYF
17 | TRBJ2-5 | TRBD2 | TRBV7-8 | NA | TGTGCCAGCAGCTTAGGGGTAGCGGGATTTACTCAAGAGACCCAGTACTTC | CASSLGVAGFTQETQYF
15 | TRBJ2-7 | NA | TRBV5-1 | once | TGCGCCAGCAGCTTTTTTAAAGGAGCTCCCGACGAGCAGTACTTC | CASSFFKGAPDEQYF
15 | TRBJ1-5 | NA | TRBV6-5 | once | TGTGCCAGCGTCATTGGCAGGCCGAGCAATCAGCCCCAGCATTTT | CASVIGRPSNQPQHF
14 | TRBJ1-2 | NA | TRBV7-8 | NA | TGTGCCAGCAGCTTAGAGGGCAGGGCCTATGGCTACACCTTC | CASSLEGRAYGYTF
13 | TRBJ1-2 | TRBD1 | TRBV27 | NA | TGTGCCAGCAGTGTGGGACAGGCCTATGGCTACACCTTC | CASSVGQAYGYTF
13 | TRBJ2-7 | TRBD1 | TRBV29-1 | NA | TGCAGCGTTGGACAGGGGGCCTTCTACGAGCAGTACTTC | CSVGQGAFYEQYF
14 | TRBJ1-1 | NA | TRBV27 | once | TGTGCCTCGGGTTCGGCCGAAATGAACACTGAAGCTTTCTTT | CASGSAEMNTEAFF
14 | TRBJ1-1 | TRBD1 | TRBV27 | NA | TGTGCCAGCTGCCCGGGACAGATGAACACTGAAGCTTTCTTT | CASCPGQMNTEAFF
12 | TRBJ2-7 | NA | TRBV19 | once | TGTGCCAGTAAAGCCCCCGCTGCCGAGCAGTACTTC | CASKAPAAEQYF
15 | TRBJ1-3 | TRBD1 | TRBV11-2 | NA | TGTGCCAGCAGCTTGGGACAGTTCTCTGGAAACACCATATATTTT | CASSLGQFSGNTIYF
16 | TRBJ1-2 | TRBD1 | TRBV3-1/TRBV3-2 | NA | TGTGCCAGCAGCCAAGCCCTCTTCCAGGGGGACTATGGCTACACCTTC | CASSQALFQGDYGYTF
17 | TRBJ2-4 | TRBD1 | TRBV4-3 | NA | TGCGCCAGCAGCCAGCACAGGGGAGAGTCGACCAAAAACATTCAGTACTTC | CASSQHRGESTKNIQYF
12 | TRBJ2-7 | TRBD2 | TRBV27 | NA | TGTGCCAGCAGTTCTTGGGGGGGGGAGCAGTACTTC | CASSSWGGEQYF
14 | TRBJ1-1 | NA | TRBV7-3 | NA | TGTGCCAGCAGCTTAGAGGTGGGGAACACTGAAGCTTTCTTT | CASSLEVGNTEAFF
14 | TRBJ2-1 | NA | TRBV5-1 | NA | TGCGCCAGCAGCCCAGACAGGCACCGGGGTGAGCAGTTCTTC | CASSPDRHRGEQFF
15 | TRBJ2-1 | TRBD2 | TRBV10-3 | NA | TGTGCCATCAGTGAAAGGGCTAGCGGGGGGAATGAGCAGTTCTTC | CAISERASGGNEQFF
16 | TRBJ2-1 | NA | TRBV5-1 | once | TGCGCCAGCAGCTTGGTGGCTGGGAGCTCCTACAATGAGCAGTTCTTC | CASSLVAGSSYNEQFF
15 | TRBJ2-2 | TRBD2 | TRBV6-5 | once | TGTGCCAGCAGAGCCAGCGGGAGGGTCACCGGGGAGCTGTTTTTT | CASRASGRVTGELFF
14 | TRBJ2-3 | NA | TRBV5-1 | NA | TGCGCCAGCAGCTTGGATGGGTCTGGGCGTACGCAGTATTTT | CASSLDGSGRTQYF
15 | TRBJ2-7 | TRBD1 | TRBV19 | NA | TGTGCCAGTAGTGCCGGGACAGCCAAGGCCTACGAGCAGTACTTC | CASSAGTAKAYEQYF
14 | TRBJ1-1 | TRBD1 | TRBV6-5 | NA | TGTGCCAGCAGGTACAGGGGGGGGCACACTGAAGCTTTCTTT | CASRYRGGHTEAFF
17 | TRBJ2-1 | NA | TRBV19 | NA | TGTGCCAGTACTCTCCCTCGGGGAGGGGGGACCTACAATGAGCAGTTCTTC | CASTLPRGGGTYNEQFF
14 | TRBJ1-5 | NA | TRBV11-2 | NA | TGTGCCAGCAGCTTATCAGGGGCGGGTCAGCCCCAGCATTTT | CASSLSGAGQPQHF
12 | TRBJ2-7 | NA | TRBV6-5 | once | TGTGCCAGCAGTTTGGGAGGTAACGAGCAGTACTTC | CASSLGGNEQYF
13 | TRBJ1-1 | NA | TRBV6-5 | few | TGTGCCAGCAGTATCACAGGGAACACTGAAGCTTTCTTT | CASSITGNTEAFF